This TCR delta chain was identified in a study of human gamma delta and Vdelta1 T cells (dated by TCRdb to 2016 to 2018). As for the study more broadly: The study investigated Delta One T cells, Vd1+ gamma-delta T cells, as cytotoxic effectors against acute myeloid leukemia.

V gives up 0 bases and J gives up 3 bases, and the segment between their germline ends measures 26 bases. CDR1 is given as TSWWSYY and CDR2 as QGS, both from the germline V gene. The CDR3 has 20 amino acids, counting the end cysteine and phenylalanine. Solely the CDR3 DNA is kept, with 60 bases framed from the first base. This clone is assessed as hyperexpanded (1% or more). This clone's antigen is unknown. Base-call qualities are not available, and no considerably larger clone is one nucleotide away. Within the sample, other DNA sequences also encode this same CDR3. Library creation used PCR. The reads were generated on an Illumina MiSeq. Clonotypes were called again by TCRdb from the public reads via CATT, and duplicate nucleotide sequences were then merged into one entry. For this sample there are roughly 820 delta-chain clones; roughly 17% appear just once. The ten largest clones capture 60% to 65% of the sample.

This receptor was obtained from a human donor in good health. Sample: Vdelta1 gamma-delta T cells from blood. This specimen's cell subset or site label, interpreted: Vd1+ T cells from peripheral blood. The rearrangement combines TRDV1 with TRDJ1; TRDD2 is a possible D gene, resting on 5 matching bases. At the DNA level, the sequence is TGTGCTCTTGGGGAACTCCTCCCTACTCAACTTCCCTTGTACGCCGATAAACTCATCTTT. It specifies CALGELLPTQLPLYADKLIF.